This paragraph reports one T cell receptor (beta chain). The sample is drawn from a study of patients and donors after allogeneic stem cell transplantation. TCRdb passed the RT-PCR reads through MiXCR, listing each CDR3 protein once. The sample lists about 960,000 distinct CDR3 sequences, about 20% occurring once. The clonotype was recovered from a human donor who was either an allogeneic HSCT recipient or a stem cell or donor lymphocyte infusion donor (not recorded which). It is not recorded whose cells these are; they may come from a transplant donor. Sequencing used blood, either unsorted or a sorted T cell fraction (not recorded which).

CDR3 DNA sequence: TGTGCCAGCAGCTTAGTCGTTGGACCCAGGGGGACAGATACGCAGTATTTT. Amino acid sequence: CASSLVVGPRGTDTQYF. The genes are TRBV11-2 and TRBJ2-3, with 7 bases identical to TRBD1. Germline V gives CDR1 SGHAT, CDR2 FQNNGV. The CDR3 length is 17 residues. The V and J ends lost 1 base and 3 bases, in that order; junction bases with no gene match: 10. Based on the CDR3 plus reference TRBV11-2 and TRBJ2-3, the full variable domain is EAGVAQSPRYKIIEKRQSVAFWCNPISGHATLYWYQQILGQGPKLLIQFQNNGVVDDSQLPKDRFSAERLKGVDSTLKIQPAKLEDSAVYLCASSLVVGPRGTDTQYFGPGTRLTVL.